The T cell receptor beta chain described here comes from a study of blood T cell repertoires in COVID-19 (dated by TCRdb to the early 2020s). Some background on the complete study: Collaborator samples came from the United States, Italy and Spain and covered acute and convalescent phases of COVID-19. Where available, HLA class I and class II types were taken from metadata supplied by the sample provider and were not determined by assay-based typing. The samples were drawn from the first 160 participants of the ongoing ImmuneRACE study and from more than 1,000 subjects provided by 6 global collaborators. Nearly every sample came with metadata listing a de-identified subject ID, COVID-19 status, age in years and sex. The repertoires were made available in a free public database intended to serve as a resource for research on the immune response to SARS-CoV-2. The material from the prospective study consisted of cDNA or gDNA derived from T cells, B-cell-depleted T cells, or PBMCs. The dataset comprised deeply sampled blood TCRbeta repertoires from subjects exposed to, actively infected with, or recovered from COVID-19. Study-level results and caveats: The quantity of clinical and demographic metadata differed by source and by participant and was supplied without curation.

A note on this clone: This receptor's antigen is unknown. No much larger clone exists at a distance of one base, and base qualities are not known.

TCRbeta CDR3 regions were amplified from genomic DNA by means of the immunoSEQ Assay, a bias-controlled multiplex PCR. As for the original processing: The number of nucleated cells in each sample was estimated by amplification of reference gene primers within the assay. To quantify the absolute abundance of each unique TCRbeta CDR3 rearrangement, sequence reads were collapsed and filtered. For each sample, productive Simpson clonality was calculated by taking the square root of Simpson's diversity index across productive rearrangements. TCRdb limited this immuneACCESS table to in-frame rearrangements with V and J called. A share of clones is missing; checked studies link under half to unresolved V genes, and the rest is unexplained. D and trimming come from the DNA, and the V and J calls and clone size come from that table. Present in this sample are 270,000 or so clones, roughly 88% of which were seen just once. Together, the top ten hold about 3% of the sample.

From a lookup of the germline V gene, CDR1 and CDR2 are MNHNS and SASEGT. Trimming leaves V shorter by 2 bases and J shorter by 5 bases, with the junction holding 4 bases beyond the gene matches. From cysteine to phenylalanine, the CDR3 is 15 amino acids long. Only the CDR3 DNA is retained, 45 bases long and in frame from the first base. The collaborating institutions used their own protocols to collect whole blood in K2EDTA tubes. For TCRbeta analysis, collaborators shipped samples in one of three forms: frozen whole blood, isolated PBMCs, or DNA extracted from either of those sample types. The specimen was peripheral blood. The receptor comes from a woman aged 25 to 45 with active or convalescent COVID-19. This chain joins TRBV6-1 to TRBJ2-5, with TRBD1 matching 11 junction bases. At the DNA level, the sequence is TGTGCCAGCAGTGAAAGGACAGGGGGCGCGGAGACCCAGTACTTC. This yields the protein CASSERTGGAETQYF.